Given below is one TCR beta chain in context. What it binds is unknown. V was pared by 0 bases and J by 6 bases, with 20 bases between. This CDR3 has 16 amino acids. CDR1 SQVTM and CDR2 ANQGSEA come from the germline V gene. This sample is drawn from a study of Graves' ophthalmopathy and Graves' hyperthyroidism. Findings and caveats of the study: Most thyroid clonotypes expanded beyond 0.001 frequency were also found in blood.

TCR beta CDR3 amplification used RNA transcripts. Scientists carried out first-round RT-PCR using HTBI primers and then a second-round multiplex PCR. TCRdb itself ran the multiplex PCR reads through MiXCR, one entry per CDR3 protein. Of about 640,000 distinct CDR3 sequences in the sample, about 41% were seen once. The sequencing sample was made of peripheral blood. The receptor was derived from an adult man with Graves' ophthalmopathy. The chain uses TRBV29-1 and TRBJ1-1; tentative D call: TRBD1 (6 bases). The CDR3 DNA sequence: TGCAGCGTTGAAGAGAGGTACAGGGTGCGAGGCGCTGAAGCTTTCTTT. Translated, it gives CSVEERYRVRGAEAFF.